The text below deals with one TCR beta chain. No antigen is known for it. V shed 1 base and J 3 bases; nucleotides not matched to a gene: 4. Germline CDR1 SEHNR, CDR2 FQNEAQ (reference sequence). This CDR3 is built from 15 residues. TCRdb processed the reads anew with MiXCR; each CDR3 protein has one entry. This repertoire shows roughly 7,800 distinct CDR3 sequences, approximately 17% found once; its top ten account for approximately 1.4%. This sample is drawn from a study of liver allograft versus peripheral blood T cells. Study as a whole: Comparative analysis was performed on T cell receptor repertoires from transplanted livers and from recipients' peripheral blood. Study conclusions and caveats: The authors reported that T cell receptor repertoires inside liver allografts differed from those in peripheral blood.

The clonotype originates from a human patient who had a liver transplant. These T cells may partly come from the graft donor. The chain recombines TRBV7-9 with TRBJ2-3; 7 positions match TRBD1. Here the CDR3 reads CASSLDGTATDTQYF. The CDR3 region has the DNA TGTGCCAGCAGCTTAGACGGGACAGCGACAGATACGCAGTATTTT.